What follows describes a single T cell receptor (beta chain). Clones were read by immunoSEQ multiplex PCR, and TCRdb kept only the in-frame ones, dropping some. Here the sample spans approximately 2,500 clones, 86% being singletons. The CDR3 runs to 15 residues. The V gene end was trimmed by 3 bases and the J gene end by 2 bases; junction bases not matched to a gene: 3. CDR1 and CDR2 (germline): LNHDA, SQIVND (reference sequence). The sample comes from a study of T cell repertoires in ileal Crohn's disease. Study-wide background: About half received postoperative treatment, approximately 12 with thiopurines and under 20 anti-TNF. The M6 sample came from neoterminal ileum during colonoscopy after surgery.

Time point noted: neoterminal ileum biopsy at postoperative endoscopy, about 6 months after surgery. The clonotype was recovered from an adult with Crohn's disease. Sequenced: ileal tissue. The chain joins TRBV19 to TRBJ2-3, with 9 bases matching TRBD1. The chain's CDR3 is CASSMTGGHTDTQYF. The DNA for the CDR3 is TGTGCCAGTAGTATGACAGGGGGGCACACAGATACGCAGTATTTT.